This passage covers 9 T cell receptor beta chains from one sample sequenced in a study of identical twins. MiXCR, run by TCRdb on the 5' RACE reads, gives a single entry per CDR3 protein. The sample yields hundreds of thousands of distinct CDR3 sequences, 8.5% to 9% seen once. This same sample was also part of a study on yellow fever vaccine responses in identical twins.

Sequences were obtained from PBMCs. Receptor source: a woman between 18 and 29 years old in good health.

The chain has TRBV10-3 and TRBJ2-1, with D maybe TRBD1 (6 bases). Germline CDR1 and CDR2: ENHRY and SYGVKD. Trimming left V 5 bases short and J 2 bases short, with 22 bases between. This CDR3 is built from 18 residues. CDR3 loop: CAISPSNAGVDPYNEQFF. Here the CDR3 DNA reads TGTGCCATCAGTCCATCGAATGCAGGGGTAGACCCCTACAATGAGCAGTTCTTC.

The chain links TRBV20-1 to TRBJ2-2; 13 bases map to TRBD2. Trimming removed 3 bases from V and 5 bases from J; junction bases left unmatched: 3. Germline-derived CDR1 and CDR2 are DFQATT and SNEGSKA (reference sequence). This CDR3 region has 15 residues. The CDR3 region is CSARALAGGTGELFF. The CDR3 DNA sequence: TGCAGTGCTAGGGCACTAGCGGGGGGGACCGGGGAGCTGTTTTTT.

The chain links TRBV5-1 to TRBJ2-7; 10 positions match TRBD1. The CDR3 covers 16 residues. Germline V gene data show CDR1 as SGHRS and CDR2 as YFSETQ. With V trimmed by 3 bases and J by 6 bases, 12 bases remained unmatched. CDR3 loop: CASSSNTGTGAAEQYF. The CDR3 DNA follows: TGCGCCAGCAGCTCGAATACCGGGACAGGGGCAGCCGAGCAGTACTTC.

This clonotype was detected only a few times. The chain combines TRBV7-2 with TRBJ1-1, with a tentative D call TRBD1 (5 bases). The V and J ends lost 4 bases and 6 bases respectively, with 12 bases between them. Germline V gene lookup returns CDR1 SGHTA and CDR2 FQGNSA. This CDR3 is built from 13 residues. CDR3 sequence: CASSSLTGAEAFF. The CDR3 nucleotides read TGTGCCAGCAGCTCCCTGACGGGGGCTGAAGCTTTCTTT.

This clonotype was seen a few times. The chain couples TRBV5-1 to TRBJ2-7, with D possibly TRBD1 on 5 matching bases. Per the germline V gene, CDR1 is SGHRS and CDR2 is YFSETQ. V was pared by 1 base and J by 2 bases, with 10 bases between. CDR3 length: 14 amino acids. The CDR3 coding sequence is TGCGCCAGCAGCTTGCTAGGGGAAGCCTACGAGCAGTACTTC. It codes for CASSLLGEAYEQYF.

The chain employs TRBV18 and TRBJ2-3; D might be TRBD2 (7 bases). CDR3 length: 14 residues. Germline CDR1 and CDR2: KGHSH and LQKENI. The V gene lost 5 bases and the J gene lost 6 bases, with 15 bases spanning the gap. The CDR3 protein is CASSSTGGQDTQYF. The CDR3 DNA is TGTGCCAGCTCAAGTACGGGGGGCCAGGATACGCAGTATTTT.

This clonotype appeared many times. The CDR3 reads CASSLAQLYNEQFF. The CDR3 nucleotides read TGTGCCAGCAGTTTAGCCCAGCTCTACAATGAGCAGTTCTTC. This chain uses TRBV12-3 or TRBV12-4 with TRBJ2-1; no clear D. V was clipped by 0 bases and J by 3 bases, with 6 bases between them. The CDR3 length is 14 residues.

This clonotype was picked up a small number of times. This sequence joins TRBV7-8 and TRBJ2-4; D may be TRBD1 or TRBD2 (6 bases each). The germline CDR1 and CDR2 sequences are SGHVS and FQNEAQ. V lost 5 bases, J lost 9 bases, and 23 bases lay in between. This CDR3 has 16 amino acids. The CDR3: CASSPRGGTGEAIQYF. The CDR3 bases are TGTGCCAGCAGCCCCAGGGGCGGGACGGGGGAGGCCATTCAGTACTTC.

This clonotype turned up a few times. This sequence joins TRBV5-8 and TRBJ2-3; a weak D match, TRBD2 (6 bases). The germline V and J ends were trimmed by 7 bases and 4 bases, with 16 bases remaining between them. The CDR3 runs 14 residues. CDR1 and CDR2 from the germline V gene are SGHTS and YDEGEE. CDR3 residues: CASGLPRESDTQYF. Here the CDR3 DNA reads TGTGCCAGCGGGCTACCGCGGGAATCAGATACGCAGTATTTT.